This T cell receptor (beta chain) was identified in a study of Graves' ophthalmopathy and Graves' hyperthyroidism. RNA transcripts provided the template for amplifying TCR beta CDR3 regions. First-round RT-PCR with HTBI primers preceded a second-round multiplex PCR. TCRdb processed the multiplex PCR reads anew with MiXCR; each CDR3 protein has one entry. The sample gives about 500,000 distinct CDR3 sequences, about 15% of which show up once; around 9.8% is in the top ten. The CDR3 loop spans 13 amino acids. CDR1 is KGHDR, CDR2 SFDVKD, per germline. Deletions cut 1 base from V and 3 bases from J, with 6 bases between.

V gene TRBV24-1 combines with J gene TRBJ2-7; D unresolved. Sequencing was performed on blood. This sequence originates from a woman aged 25-40 years with Graves' ophthalmopathy. The CDR3, as DNA: TGTGCCACCAGTGATTTCGACGGCTACGAGCAGTACTTC. As protein: CATSDFDGYEQYF.